This TCR beta chain appears in the sequencing data of a study of OX40 agonist ivuxolimab in advanced cancers. Background on the study: The dose-escalation cohort was around 83% male, with a mean age of around 60 years, ranging roughly 23 to 85. Overall study results and limits: What antigens the expanded peripheral T cells recognized was never established.

On this clone itself: Its antigen is unidentified.

Generated by immunoSEQ multiplex PCR, the TCRdb table keeps only in-frame clones and is missing some. The sample shows 86,000 or so clones, almost 95% of them seen only once. The TCR originated in an adult with an advanced solid tumor such as melanoma, head and neck, liver or kidney cancer. The sequencing used CD4+ or CD8+ T cells sorted from blood, collected in a trial of the OX40 agonist ivuxolimab.

For the CDR3, the DNA is TGTGCCAGCAGCCTGGAGGACAGGGATACGCAGTATTTT. Encoded protein: CASSLEDRDTQYF. The chain couples TRBV5-6 to TRBJ2-3; 7 bases match TRBD1. The germline V gene encodes CDR1 SGHDT and CDR2 YYEEEE. The trim removed 4 bases at V and 6 bases at J, leaving 5 bases unmatched. The CDR3 spans 13 residues.